What follows is one T cell receptor beta chain and its context. No antigen is known for it. No base qualities exist here, and no much larger clone lies one base off it. The collaborating institutions used their own protocols to collect whole blood in K2EDTA tubes. For TCRbeta analysis, collaborator samples were shipped as frozen whole blood, as isolated PBMCs, or as DNA extracted from either sample type. These data come from a study of blood T cell repertoires in COVID-19 (TCRdb year 2020). As for the study more broadly: Collaborator samples came from the United States, Italy and Spain and covered acute and convalescent phases of COVID-19. The material from the prospective study consisted of cDNA or gDNA derived from T cells, B-cell-depleted T cells, or PBMCs. The dataset comprised deeply sampled blood TCRbeta repertoires from subjects exposed to, actively infected with, or recovered from COVID-19. A freely available public database, intended as a resource for researchers studying the immune response to SARS-CoV-2, is where the repertoires were released. The samples were drawn from the first 160 participants of the ongoing ImmuneRACE study and from 1,200 or so subjects provided by 6 global collaborators. Nearly every sample came with metadata listing a de-identified subject ID, COVID-19 status, age in years and sex. HLA class I and class II types, where available, came from metadata supplied by the sample provider rather than from assay-based typing. Here is what the overall study found, with its caveats: Clinical and demographic metadata were provided uncurated, with the amount varying by source and participant.

TCRbeta CDR3 regions were amplified from genomic DNA by means of the immunoSEQ Assay, a bias-controlled multiplex PCR. As for the authors' bioinformatics: Within the assay, amplification of reference gene primers was used to estimate how many nucleated cells each sample contained. To quantify the absolute abundance of each unique TCRbeta CDR3 rearrangement, sequence reads were collapsed and filtered. Productive Simpson clonality was computed per sample as the square root of Simpson's diversity index over productive rearrangements. TCRdb holds this immuneACCESS table with in-frame rearrangements only. Some clones are missing; in checked studies, unresolved V genes explain under half, and the rest has no known cause. That table furnishes V, J and clone size, whereas the DNA furnished D and trimming. The sample profile shows roughly 180,000 clones; 86% of them were found once. The ten largest clonotypes hold roughly 20% of the sample.

The germline V gene supplies CDR1 SGHTA and CDR2 FQGTGA. Relative to germline, V is missing 4 bases and J is missing 7 bases, with 11 bases of the junction outside any gene match. From cysteine to phenylalanine, the CDR3 is 16 amino acids long. The read is trimmed to its CDR3 DNA, 48 bases read in frame from base 1. The source material was peripheral blood. This sequence was found in a man in his 70s with active or convalescent COVID-19. The chain uses TRBV7-3 and TRBJ2-2; TRBD1 aligns with 8 central bases. The CDR3 reads CASSSRQGFRGGELFF. The nucleotide sequence is given as TGTGCCAGCAGCTCCCGACAGGGGTTTCGCGGCGGGGAGCTGTTTTTT. With all but the CDR3 taken from the reference TRBV7-3 and TRBJ2-2 genes, the full variable domain is: GAGVSQTPSNKVTEKGKYVELRCDPISGHTALYWYRQSLGQGPEFLIYFQGTGAADDSGLPNDRFFAVRPEGSVSTLKIQRTERGDSAVYLCASSSRQGFRGGELFFGEGSRLTVL.